This T cell receptor delta chain came from a study of gamma-delta T cells after stem cell transplantation (dated by TCRdb to about 2016). The library was prepared using RT-PCR. Sequencing relied on an Illumina MiSeq. With CATT, TCRdb called clones again from the public reads; duplicate DNA rows were later joined. This sample comprises 700 or so delta-chain clones, approximately 12% of them detected only once. The top ten clones comprise about 26% of the sample. The germline V gene yields GEAIGNYY for CDR1 and EKD for CDR2. Counted from cysteine to phenylalanine, this CDR3 has 18 amino acids. Kept here is only the CDR3 DNA, which spans 54 bases and is read in frame from base 1. Trimming leaves V shorter by 4 bases and J shorter by 1 base, with the junction holding 17 bases beyond the gene matches. As to this clone: This receptor's antigen is unknown. No base quality values were provided; no much bigger clone lies one nucleotide off.

The sequence derives from a human donor. It is not recorded whose cells these are; they may come from a transplant donor. This table probably holds off-target reads from a library built for another chain. The V and J genes are TRDV2 and TRDJ1, and TRDD3 matches 7 of the central bases. Sequencing was done on a sample of gamma-delta T cells. The CDR3 loop reads CACDPLAGGSRSTDKLIF. The base sequence is TGTGCCTGTGATCCCCTCGCAGGGGGATCTCGGAGCACCGATAAACTCATCTTT.